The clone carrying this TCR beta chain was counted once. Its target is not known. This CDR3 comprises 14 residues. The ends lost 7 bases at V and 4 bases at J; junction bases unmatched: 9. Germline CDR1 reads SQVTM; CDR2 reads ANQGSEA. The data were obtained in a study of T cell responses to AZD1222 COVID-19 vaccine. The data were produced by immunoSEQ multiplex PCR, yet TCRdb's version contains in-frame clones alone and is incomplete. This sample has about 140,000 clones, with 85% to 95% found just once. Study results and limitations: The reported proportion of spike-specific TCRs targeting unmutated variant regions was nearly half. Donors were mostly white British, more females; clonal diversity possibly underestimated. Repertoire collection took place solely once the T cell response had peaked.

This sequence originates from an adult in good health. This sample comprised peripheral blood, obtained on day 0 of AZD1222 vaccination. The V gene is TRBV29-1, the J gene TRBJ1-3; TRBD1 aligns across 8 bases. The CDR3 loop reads CSALDRETGNTIYF. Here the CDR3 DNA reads TGCAGCGCCTTGGACAGGGAAACAGGAAACACCATATATTTT.